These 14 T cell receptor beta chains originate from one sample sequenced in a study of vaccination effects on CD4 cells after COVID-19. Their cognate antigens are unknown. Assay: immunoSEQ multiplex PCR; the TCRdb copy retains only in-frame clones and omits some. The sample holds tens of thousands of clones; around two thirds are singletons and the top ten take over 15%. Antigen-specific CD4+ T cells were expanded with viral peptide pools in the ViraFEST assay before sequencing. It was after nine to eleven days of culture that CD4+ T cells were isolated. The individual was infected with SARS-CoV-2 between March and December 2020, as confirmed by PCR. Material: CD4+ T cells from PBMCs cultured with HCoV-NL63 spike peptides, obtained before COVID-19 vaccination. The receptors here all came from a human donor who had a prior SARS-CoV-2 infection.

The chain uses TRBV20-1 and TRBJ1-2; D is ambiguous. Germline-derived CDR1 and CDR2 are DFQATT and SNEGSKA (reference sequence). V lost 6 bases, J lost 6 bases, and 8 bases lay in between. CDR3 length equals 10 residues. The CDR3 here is CSAPLDGYTF. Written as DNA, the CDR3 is TGCAGTGCCCCCCTAGATGGCTACACCTTC.

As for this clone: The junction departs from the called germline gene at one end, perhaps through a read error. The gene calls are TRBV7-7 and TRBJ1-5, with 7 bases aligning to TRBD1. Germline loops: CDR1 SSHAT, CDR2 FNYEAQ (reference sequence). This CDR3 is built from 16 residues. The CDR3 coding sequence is TGTGCTAGCAGCTCGCCCCGGACAGGTAGCAATCAGCCCCAGCATTTT. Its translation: CASSSPRTGSNQPQHF. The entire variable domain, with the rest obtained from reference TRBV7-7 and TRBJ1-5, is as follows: GAGVSQSPRYKVTKRGQDVTLRCDPISSHATLYWYQQALGQGPEFLTYFNYEAQPDKSGLPSDRFSAERPEGSISTLTIQRTEQRDSAMYRCASSSPRTGSNQPQHFGDGTRLSIL.

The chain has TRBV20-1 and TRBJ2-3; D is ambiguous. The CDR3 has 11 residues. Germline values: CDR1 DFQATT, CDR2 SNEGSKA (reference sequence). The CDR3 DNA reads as TGCAGCCTACAGAGCACAGATACGCAGTATTTT. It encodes CSLQSTDTQYF.

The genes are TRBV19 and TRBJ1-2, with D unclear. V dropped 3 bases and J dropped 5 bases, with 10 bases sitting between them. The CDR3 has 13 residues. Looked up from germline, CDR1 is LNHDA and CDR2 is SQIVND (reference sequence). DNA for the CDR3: TGTGCCAGTAGTATCCTCAGACCATATGGCTACACCTTC. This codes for CASSILRPYGYTF.

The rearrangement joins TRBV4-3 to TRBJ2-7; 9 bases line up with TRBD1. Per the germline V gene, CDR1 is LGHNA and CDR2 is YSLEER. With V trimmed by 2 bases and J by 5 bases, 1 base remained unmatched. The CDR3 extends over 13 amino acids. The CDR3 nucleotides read TGCGCCAGCAGCCAACGGACAGGGGACGAGCAGTACTTC. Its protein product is CASSQRTGDEQYF.

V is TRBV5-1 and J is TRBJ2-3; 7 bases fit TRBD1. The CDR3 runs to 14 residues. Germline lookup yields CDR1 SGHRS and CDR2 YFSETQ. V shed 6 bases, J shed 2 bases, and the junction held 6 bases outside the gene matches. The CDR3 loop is CASNLQGNTDTQYF. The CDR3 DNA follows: TGCGCCAGCAACCTACAGGGGAACACAGATACGCAGTATTTT. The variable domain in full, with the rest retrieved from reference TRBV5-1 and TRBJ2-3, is KAGVTQTPRYLIKTRGQQVTLSCSPISGHRSVSWYQQTPGQGLQFLFEYFSETQRNKGNFPGRFSGRQFSNSRSEMNVSTLELGDSALYLCASNLQGNTDTQYFGPGTRLTVL.

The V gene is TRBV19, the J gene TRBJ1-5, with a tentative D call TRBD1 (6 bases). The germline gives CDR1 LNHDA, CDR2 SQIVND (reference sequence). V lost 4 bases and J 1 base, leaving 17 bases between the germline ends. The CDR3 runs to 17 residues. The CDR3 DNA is TGTGCCAGTAGTAGGGGCCCCGGGGGGGGCAGCAATCAGCCCCAGCATTTT. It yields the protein CASSRGPGGGSNQPQHF.

For the CDR3, the DNA is TGTGCCAGCAGTCCGGGACATTCCTATAATTCACCCCTCCACTTT. This encodes CASSPGHSYNSPLHF. The chain joins TRBV6-4 to TRBJ1-6; tentatively, D is TRBD1 (6 bases). Germline CDR1 and CDR2: MRHNA and SNTAGT. V dropped 5 bases and J dropped 1 base, with 9 bases sitting between them. The CDR3 is 15 residues long.

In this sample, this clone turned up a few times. CDR3 protein: CASSLWAGELFF. DNA of the CDR3: TGTGCCAGCAGTCTGTGGGCCGGGGAGCTGTTTTTT. V and J are TRBV7-9 and TRBJ2-2; D remains ambiguous. Germline CDR1 SEHNR, CDR2 FQNEAQ (reference sequence). CDR3 length: 12 amino acids. V shed 6 bases and J shed 6 bases, with 8 bases lying between them.

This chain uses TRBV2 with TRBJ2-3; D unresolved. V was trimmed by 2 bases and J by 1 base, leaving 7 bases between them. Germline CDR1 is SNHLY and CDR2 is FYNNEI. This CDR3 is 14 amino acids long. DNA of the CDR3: TGTGCCAGCAGTGAACAATGGGGCACAGATACGCAGTATTTT. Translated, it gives CASSEQWGTDTQYF.

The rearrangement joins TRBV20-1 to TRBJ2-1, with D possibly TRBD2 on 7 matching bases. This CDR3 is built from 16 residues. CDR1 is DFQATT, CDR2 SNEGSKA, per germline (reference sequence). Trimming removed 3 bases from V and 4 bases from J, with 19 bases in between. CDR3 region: CSASTTLRGLYNEQFF. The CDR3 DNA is TGCAGTGCTAGTACAACTTTGCGGGGGCTATACAATGAGCAGTTCTTC.

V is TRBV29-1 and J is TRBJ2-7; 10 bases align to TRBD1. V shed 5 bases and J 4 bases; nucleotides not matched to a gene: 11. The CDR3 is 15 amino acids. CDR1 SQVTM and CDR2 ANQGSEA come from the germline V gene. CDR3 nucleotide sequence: TGCAGCGTTTTAAAAAGGGACAGGGGTTGGTACGAGCAGTACTTC. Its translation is CSVLKRDRGWYEQYF.

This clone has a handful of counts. The CDR3 reads CASRGQGASSYEQYF. In DNA, the CDR3 is TGCGCCAGCAGGGGACAGGGGGCAAGCTCCTACGAGCAGTACTTC. This chain connects TRBV5-1 to TRBJ2-7, with TRBD1 matching 12 bases. After removal of 5 bases from V and 0 bases from J, the junction contained 3 bases not matched to a gene. CDR1 and CDR2 from the germline V gene are SGHRS and YFSETQ. The CDR3 is 15 residues long.

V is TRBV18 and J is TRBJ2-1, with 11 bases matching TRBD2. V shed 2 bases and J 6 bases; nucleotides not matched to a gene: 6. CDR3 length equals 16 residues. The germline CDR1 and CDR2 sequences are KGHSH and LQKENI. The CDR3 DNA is TGTGCCAGCTCACCAGGGACTAGCGGAACTTTCAATGAGCAGTTCTTC. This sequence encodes CASSPGTSGTFNEQFF.